The 15 T cell receptor beta chains listed next were all sequenced from one sample in a study of shared clonotypes between healthy human individuals. Produced via immunoSEQ multiplex PCR; TCRdb's table is partial and in-frame only. The sample has 2,500,000 or so clones; roughly 93% are singletons. Sample: naive CD4+ T cells from PBMCs. Stated subset: CD45RA+ positively selected. The receptors derive from a man between 18 and 29 years old in good health. Some clones in this sample may be carry-over from other donors' samples.

This rearrangement joins TRBV2 to TRBJ2-7, with 8 bases aligning to TRBD1. The trim removed 0 bases at V and 4 bases at J, leaving 8 bases unmatched. The CDR3 is 16 residues long. CDR1 is SNHLY, CDR2 FYNNEI, per germline. This chain's CDR3 is CASSEASTGTGYEQYF. The CDR3 DNA is TGTGCCAGCAGTGAAGCGTCAACCGGGACAGGTTACGAGCAGTACTTC.

The rearrangement links TRBV4-1 to TRBJ1-4; a possible D gene is TRBD1 (5 bases). Looked up from germline, CDR1 is MGHRA and CDR2 is YSYEKL. The CDR3 is 14 amino acids. V was shortened by 3 bases and J by 6 bases, with 11 bases between the two germline ends. This chain's CDR3 is CASSHPGGDEKLFF. Here the CDR3 DNA reads TGCGCCAGCAGCCACCCGGGGGGAGATGAAAAACTGTTTTTT.

J is TRBJ2-3 and V is TRBV28, with D perhaps matching TRBD2 (5 bases). V lost 10 bases, J lost 6 bases, and 20 bases lay in between. The CDR3 runs 14 residues. Germline assignment: CDR1 MDHEN and CDR2 SYDVKM. CDR3 sequence (DNA): TGTGCCATCCTCCGGTTAATGCCGGGGGATACGCAGTATTTT. As protein: CAILRLMPGDTQYF.

This chain uses TRBV2 with TRBJ2-3, with 7 bases matching TRBD1. Trimming at V came to 8 bases and at J to 4 bases, leaving 12 bases not matched to a gene. The CDR3 has 15 residues. The V gene's germline CDR1 is SNHLY and CDR2 FYNNEI. The CDR3 nucleotides are TGTGCCAGCGGACCAGACAGGGCCCTCCCAGATACGCAGTATTTT. This gives the protein CASGPDRALPDTQYF.

The chain couples TRBV30 to TRBJ1-6; D gene uncertain. Germline CDR1 reads GTSNPN; CDR2 reads SVGIG (reference sequence). CDR3 size: 13 residues. Trimming took 3 bases from V and 5 from J, leaving 8 bases between them. The CDR3 sequence is CAWRTGNNSPLHF. CDR3 coding DNA: TGTGCCTGGAGGACTGGGAATAATTCACCCCTCCACTTT.

This chain connects TRBV5-1 to TRBJ1-3; D not certain. Germline V lookup: CDR1 SGHRS, CDR2 YFSETQ. This CDR3 is 15 amino acids long. Trimming cost V 4 bases and J 2 bases, with 13 bases left between them. CDR3: CASSQGLSAGNTIYF. DNA for the CDR3: TGCGCCAGCAGCCAAGGGTTGTCCGCTGGAAACACCATATATTTT.

V is TRBV30 and J is TRBJ2-3; D gene unclear. This CDR3 has 15 residues. Trimming left V 0 bases short and J 0 bases short, with 10 bases between. Germline V gives CDR1 GTSNPN, CDR2 SVGIG (reference sequence). The CDR3 spells CAWSVGQTSTDTQYF. CDR3 in DNA: TGTGCCTGGAGTGTAGGTCAGACTAGCACAGATACGCAGTATTTT.

The rearrangement links TRBV4-3 to TRBJ1-2; 8 nucleotides align to TRBD1. CDR1 and CDR2 (germline): LGHNA, YSLEER. The V and J ends lost 1 base and 1 base, in that order; junction bases with no gene match: 5. This CDR3 contains 16 residues. CDR3: CASSQVFTGGNYGYTF. DNA of the CDR3: TGCGCCAGCAGCCAAGTTTTTACAGGGGGTAACTATGGCTACACCTTC.

The rearrangement uses TRBV7-9 and TRBJ2-3, with TRBD2 matching 14 bases. Germline V gene sequence: CDR1 SEHNR, CDR2 FQNEAQ (reference sequence). V trimming: 5 bases; J trimming: 6 bases; junction bases outside the gene matches: 7. There are 16 residues in the CDR3. The CDR3 sequence is CASSVGTSGSYDTQYF. The CDR3 DNA reads as TGTGCCAGCAGCGTCGGGACTAGCGGGAGCTACGATACGCAGTATTTT.

This clone has a single count. This chain uses TRBV6-1 with TRBJ1-2; no firm D call. CDR1 is MNHNS, CDR2 SASEGT, per germline. The CDR3 consists of 12 residues. Trimming stripped 7 bases from V and 1 base from J, with 7 bases between. The CDR3 loop reads CASIPFNYGYTF. The CDR3 DNA sequence: TGTGCCAGCATTCCGTTTAACTATGGCTACACCTTC.

The chain employs TRBV6-5 and TRBJ2-5, with D perhaps matching TRBD1 (7 bases). TRBJ2-7 explains the end of the DNA better; the J call may be wrong. The CDR3 length is 15 residues. Per the germline V gene, CDR1 is MNHEY and CDR2 is SVGAGI. The CDR3 DNA reads as TGTGCCAGCAGGGGACTGACAGGGATCTCCTACGAGCAGTACTTC. It is translated as CASRGLTGISYEQYF.

The J gene is TRBJ1-2, the V gene TRBV6-1; D unclear. Germline CDR1 and CDR2: MNHNS and SASEGT. V was pared by 1 base and J by 8 bases, with 14 bases between. The CDR3 contains 14 residues. CDR3: CASSEGRGASGYTF. The CDR3 bases are TGTGCCAGCAGTGAAGGGCGGGGTGCCAGCGGCTACACCTTC.

The rearrangement links TRBV19 to TRBJ2-4; maybe TRBD2 (5 bases). Germline values: CDR1 LNHDA, CDR2 SQIVND (reference sequence). V shed 3 bases and J shed 4 bases, with 13 bases lying between them. The CDR3 runs to 15 residues. The CDR3, as DNA: TGTGCCAGTAGTATGGTTTGGCGGAGGAAAAACATTCAGTACTTC. Residues: CASSMVWRRKNIQYF.

This chain links TRBV28 with TRBJ1-6; TRBD1 matches at 9 bases. V dropped 6 bases and J dropped 10; count of bases not matched to a gene: 7. The CDR3 consists of 14 residues. Germline V gene data show CDR1 as MDHEN and CDR2 as SYDVKM. The CDR3 region is CASRGTGSGSPLHF. CDR3 in DNA: TGTGCCAGCAGGGGGACAGGGTCGGGATCACCCCTCCACTTT.

This CDR3 is CASSLAEGLISVVAFF. CDR3 sequence (DNA): TGTGCCAGCAGCTTGGCCGAGGGACTCATAAGTGTAGTAGCTTTCTTT. V usage is TRBV5-5 and J usage is TRBJ1-1; D is possibly TRBD1 (5 bases). There are 16 residues in the CDR3. Trimming left V 0 bases short and J 10 bases short, with 22 bases between. Germline V gene sequence: CDR1 SGHKS, CDR2 YYEKEE (reference sequence).